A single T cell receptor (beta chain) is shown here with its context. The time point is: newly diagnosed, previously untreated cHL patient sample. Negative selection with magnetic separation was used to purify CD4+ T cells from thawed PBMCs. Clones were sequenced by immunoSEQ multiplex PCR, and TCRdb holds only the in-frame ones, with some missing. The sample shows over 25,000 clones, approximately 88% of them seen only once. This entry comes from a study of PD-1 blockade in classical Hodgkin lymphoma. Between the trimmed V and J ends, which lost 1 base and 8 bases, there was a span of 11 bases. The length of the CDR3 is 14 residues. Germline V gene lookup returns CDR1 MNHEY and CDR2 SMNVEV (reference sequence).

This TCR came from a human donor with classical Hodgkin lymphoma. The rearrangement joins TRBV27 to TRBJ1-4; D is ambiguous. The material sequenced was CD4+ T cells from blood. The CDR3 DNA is TGTGCCAGCAGTTTATACGGCGGTGGGGAAAAACTGTTTTTT. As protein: CASSLYGGGEKLFF.